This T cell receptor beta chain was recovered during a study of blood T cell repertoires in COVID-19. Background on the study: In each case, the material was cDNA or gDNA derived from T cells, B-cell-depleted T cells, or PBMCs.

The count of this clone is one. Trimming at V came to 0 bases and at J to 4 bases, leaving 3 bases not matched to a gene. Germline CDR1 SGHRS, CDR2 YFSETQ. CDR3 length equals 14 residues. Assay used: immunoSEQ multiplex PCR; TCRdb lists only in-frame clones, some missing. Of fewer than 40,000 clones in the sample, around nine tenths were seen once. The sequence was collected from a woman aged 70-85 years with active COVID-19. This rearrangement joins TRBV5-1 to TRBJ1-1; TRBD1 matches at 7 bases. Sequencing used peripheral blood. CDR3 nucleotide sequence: TGCGCCAGCAGCTTGGAAGGGGGCTTCACTGAAGCTTTCTTT. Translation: CASSLEGGFTEAFF. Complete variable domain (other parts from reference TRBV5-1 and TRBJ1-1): KAGVTQTPRYLIKTRGQQVTLSCSPISGHRSVSWYQQTPGQGLQFLFEYFSETQRNKGNFPGRFSGRQFSNSRSEMNVSTLELGDSALYLCASSLEGGFTEAFFGQGTRLTVV.